This entry features one T cell receptor (beta chain) sequence. Antigen unknown. The sample comes from a study of cytomegalovirus exposure and HLA in healthy donors. The overall study: Both the approximately 130 validation repertoires and the approximately 670 first-cohort repertoires used the same platform, as reported by a later analysis. Study-wide results and caveats: The TCR clusters that emerged in the first cohort tended, a later analysis found, to co-occur in the 120 or so validation repertoires.

Using immunoSEQ multiplex PCR, the repertoire was profiled, and TCRdb retains in-frame clones only, with some absent. The sample records 90,000 to 130,000 clones, approximately 87% being singletons. Trimming removed 0 bases at V and 2 bases at J, with 12 bases between. Germline CDR1 and CDR2: MGHRA and YSYEKL. CDR3 length: 16 amino acids. Sequenced material: PBMCs. The TCR was taken from a woman in her 30s in good health and CMV-seropositive. The chain employs TRBV4-1 and TRBJ2-3; possibly TRBD2 for D (6 bases). CDR3 DNA: TGCGCCAGCAGCCAAGAGGCCCGCGGGACCACAGATACGCAGTATTTT. Its protein is CASSQEARGTTDTQYF.